This TCR beta chain was observed in a study of blood T cell repertoires in COVID-19. Germline V lookup: CDR1 DFQATT, CDR2 SNEGSKA (reference sequence). The CDR3 runs to 11 residues. The V and J ends lost 3 bases and 12 bases respectively, with 12 bases between them. Data came from immunoSEQ multiplex PCR; TCRdb stores just in-frame clones and leaves some out. The sample comprises some 150,000 clones, around 84% of which are singletons, and 30% to 45% rests with the top ten. The sequence was obtained from a human donor in a cohort sampled during active COVID-19. The gene calls are TRBV20-1 and TRBJ1-5; possibly TRBD1 for D (5 bases). The source material was peripheral blood. The CDR3 reads CSARSGLDQHF. In DNA form, the CDR3 reads TGCAGTGCTAGGTCGGGACTGGACCAGCATTTT.